This T cell receptor beta chain emerged from a study of shared clonotypes between healthy human individuals. It was CD45RO-negative cells, positively selected for CCR7, that made up naive CD8 cells, with terminally differentiated effector memory CD45RA+ cells excluded. Deep-level assay runs were performed. The authors distributed each subset's genomic DNA evenly over several immunoSEQ plates. Original processing notes: Filtering differed because ImmunoSEQ produced junction-only sequences that carried no quality scores. Profiled with immunoSEQ multiplex PCR; TCRdb holds only in-frame clones, not every one. V and J calls and clone size come straight from that table; D and trimming were deduced from the DNA. The table includes approximately 1.9 million clones, 90% to 95% detected once. This CDR3 comprises 15 residues. V was clipped by 3 bases and J by 0 bases; unmatched bases: 4. Germline CDR1 KGHSH, CDR2 LQKENI.

The sequence came from a man younger than 35 in good health. Some clones in this sample may be carry-over from other donors' samples. The rearrangement joins TRBV18 to TRBJ2-5; 7 positions agree with TRBD2. The specimen sequenced was naive CD8+ T cells from PBMCs. CDR3 protein: CASSPGRPYQETQYF. The CDR3 DNA follows: TGTGCCAGCTCACCCGGGAGGCCGTACCAAGAGACCCAGTACTTC.